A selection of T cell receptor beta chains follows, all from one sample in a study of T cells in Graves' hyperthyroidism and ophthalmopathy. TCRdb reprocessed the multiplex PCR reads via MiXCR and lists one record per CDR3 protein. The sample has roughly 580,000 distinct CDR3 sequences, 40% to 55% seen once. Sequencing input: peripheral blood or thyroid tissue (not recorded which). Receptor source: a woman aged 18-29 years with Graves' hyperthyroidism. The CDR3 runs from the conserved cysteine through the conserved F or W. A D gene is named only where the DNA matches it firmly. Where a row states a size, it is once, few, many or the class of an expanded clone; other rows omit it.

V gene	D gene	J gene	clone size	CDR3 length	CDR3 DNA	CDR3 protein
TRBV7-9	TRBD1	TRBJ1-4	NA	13	TGTGCCAGCAGTTACTCGTCCCGGGACAGCTTTTCTTTT	CASSYSSRDSFSF
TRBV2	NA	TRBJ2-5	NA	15	TGTGCCAGCAGTGAAGGGGCTGGGGGATTGGAGACCCAGTACTTC	CASSEGAGGLETQYF
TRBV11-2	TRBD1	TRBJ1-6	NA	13	TGTGCCAGCAGCTTGTACAGGGGTACACCCCTCCACTTT	CASSLYRGTPLHF
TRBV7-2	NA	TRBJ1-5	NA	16	TGTGCCAGCAGCCCCACCTACAGGGATGGCAATCAGCCCCAGCATTTT	CASSPTYRDGNQPQHF
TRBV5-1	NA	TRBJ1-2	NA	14	TGCGCCAGCAGCTTGGAAACAGCTTCCTATGGCTACACCTTC	CASSLETASYGYTF
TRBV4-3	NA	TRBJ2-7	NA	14	TGCGCCAGCAGCCAAGATATTCGGGCGGACGAGCAGTACTTC	CASSQDIRADEQYF
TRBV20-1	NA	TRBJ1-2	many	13	TGCAGTGCTAGAGATCCCGGGAACTATGGCTACACCTTC	CSARDPGNYGYTF
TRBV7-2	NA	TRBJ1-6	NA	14	TGTGCCAGCACTGGGGCTGGCTATAATTCACCCCTCCACTTT	CASTGAGYNSPLHF
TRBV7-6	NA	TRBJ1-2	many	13	TGTGCCAGCAGCTACCTTCACGGAGATGGCTACACCTTC	CASSYLHGDGYTF
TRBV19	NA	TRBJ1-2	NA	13	TGTGCCAGTAGTATTGACCCCGCGCGAGGCTACACCTTC	CASSIDPARGYTF
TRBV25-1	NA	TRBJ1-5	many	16	TGTGCCAGCGGATATTACAGGGTCTTGAGCAATCAGCCCCAGCATTTT	CASGYYRVLSNQPQHF
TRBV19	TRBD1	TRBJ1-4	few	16	TGTGCCAGTAGTATCGGGACAGCTATTTGGAATGAAAAACTGTTTTTT	CASSIGTAIWNEKLFF
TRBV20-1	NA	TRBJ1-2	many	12	TGCAGTGCCAAGGACCCTGGGGAAGGCTACACCTTC	CSAKDPGEGYTF
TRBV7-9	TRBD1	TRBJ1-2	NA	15	TGTGCCAGCAGCCAACCCGGGACAGGGTCGAATGGCTACACCTTC	CASSQPGTGSNGYTF
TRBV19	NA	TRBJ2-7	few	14	TGTGCCAGTAGTCGCCGGGACAACTCCTACGAGCAGTACTTC	CASSRRDNSYEQYF